The text below deals with one T cell receptor (beta chain). Antigen specificity is unknown. Sequencing used immunoSEQ multiplex PCR; TCRdb keeps in-frame clones, though not all of them. The sample carries about 75,000 clones, more than 70% recorded once. The data derive from a study of T cell responses to AZD1222 COVID-19 vaccine. Findings and limits, study-wide: The study identified only a handful of AZD1222 recipients as seropositive at baseline. Nearly half of spike-specific TCRs reportedly target variant regions that are unmutated in the B.1.351 and B.1.1.7 variants. Vaccination with two AZD1222 doses was followed by a rise in Spike-specific TCR breadth and depth.

CDR3 length: 17 amino acids. Germline CDR1 reads SEHNR; CDR2 reads FQNEAQ (reference sequence). Trimming pared 3 bases from V and 2 bases from J, leaving 14 bases between. The specimen was peripheral blood, collected 28 days after the second dose of the MenACWY control vaccine. The genes are TRBV7-9 and TRBJ2-6; no clear D. The sequence was collected from an adult who received the MenACWY meningococcal vaccine as a control. CDR3 bases: TGTGCCAGCAGCTTTCCCCCTAGGGTGGCTGGGGCCAACGTCCTGACTTTC. Amino acids: CASSFPPRVAGANVLTF.